This T cell receptor (beta chain) came from a study of radiation and T cells in renal cell carcinoma. Study-wide background: Nephrectomy followed 15 Gy stereotactic body radiation by 4 weeks. Study-wide results and caveats: Top tumor clonotypes rose in blood 2 weeks post-radiation, then contracted.

The time point denotes: baseline pretreatment blood. Stated treatment: 15 Gy SBRT to primary tumor, nephrectomy 4 weeks later. After SBRT, blood was collected at 2 and 4 weeks, plus baseline. Clear cell pathology was present in this patient's renal cell carcinoma. The method was immunoSEQ multiplex PCR; TCRdb's version includes in-frame clones alone and lacks a portion of them. The repertoire has some 100,000 clones, about four fifths of them found once; the top ten carry around 6.7%. A remark on this clone: Its antigen is still unknown.

Trimming removed 0 bases from V and 11 bases from J; junction bases left unmatched: 0. The germline CDR1 and CDR2 sequences are MGHRA and YSYEKL. The CDR3 is 11 amino acids. The specimen was blood, collected from a patient whose treatment included radiotherapy and nephrectomy. The TCR sequence derives from a man aged 55 to 70 with renal cell carcinoma. The chain has TRBV4-1 and TRBJ1-1; 7 bases match TRBD1. The CDR3 spells CASSQDRGAFF. Written as DNA, the CDR3 is TGCGCCAGCAGCCAAGACAGGGGGGCTTTCTTT.